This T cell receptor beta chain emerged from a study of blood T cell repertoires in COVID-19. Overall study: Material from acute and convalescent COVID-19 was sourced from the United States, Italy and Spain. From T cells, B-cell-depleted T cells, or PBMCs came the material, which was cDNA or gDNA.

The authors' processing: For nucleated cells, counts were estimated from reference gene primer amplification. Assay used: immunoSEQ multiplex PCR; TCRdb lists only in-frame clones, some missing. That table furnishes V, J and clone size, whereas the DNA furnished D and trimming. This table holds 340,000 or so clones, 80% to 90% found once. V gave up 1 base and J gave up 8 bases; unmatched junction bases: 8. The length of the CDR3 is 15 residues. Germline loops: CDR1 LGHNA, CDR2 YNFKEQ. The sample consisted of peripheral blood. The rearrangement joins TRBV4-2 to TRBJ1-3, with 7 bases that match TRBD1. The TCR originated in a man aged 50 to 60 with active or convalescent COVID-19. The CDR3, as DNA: TGTGCCAGCAGCCAAGCGAGGGGGCGGTTGGACACCATATATTTT. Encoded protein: CASSQARGRLDTIYF.